Described below is a single T cell receptor beta chain sequence and its context. Its antigen remains unidentified. Clones were read by immunoSEQ multiplex PCR, and TCRdb kept only the in-frame ones, dropping some. The sample holds about 99,000 clones, roughly 90% seen once. V shed 4 bases, J shed 8 bases, and the junction held 4 bases outside the gene matches. The CDR3 extends over 12 amino acids. Germline-derived CDR1 and CDR2 are SGHTA and FQGNSA. This record belongs to a study of T cell responses to AZD1222 COVID-19 vaccine. About the research overall: Researchers grouped second doses given at about 4 or about 12 weeks into one pool. Broader study findings: White British donors predominated, females outnumbered males, and clonal diversity was possibly underestimated. Nearly half of unique spike-specific TCRs reportedly avoided B.1.351 and B.1.1.7 mutated regions. Vaccination with two AZD1222 doses was followed by a rise in Spike-specific TCR breadth and depth.

The V gene is TRBV7-2, the J gene TRBJ1-2, with 7 bases matching TRBD1. Sequenced material: peripheral blood, taken on day 0 of AZD1222 vaccination. This TCR was recovered from an adult in good health. CDR3 loop: CASSSTGFGYTF. In nucleotides, the CDR3 is TGTGCCAGCAGCTCGACAGGGTTCGGCTACACCTTC.